The 23 T cell receptor beta chains listed next were all sequenced from one sample in a study of blood T cells in healthy people across ages. Together with a sample-barcoded 5' primer, a J-beta primer mix was included in a second PCR lasting about 7 to 12 cycles. TCRdb processed the 5' RACE reads anew with MiXCR; each CDR3 protein has one entry. In the table there are roughly 800,000 distinct CDR3 sequences, 20% to 25% of which are singletons. This sample was shared with a second study, whose subject was T cells of mothers and their children.

Specimen: blood. The receptor set was obtained from a boy aged 5-17 years in good health.

The V gene is TRBV28, the J gene TRBJ2-1; 7 nucleotides align to TRBD2. Germline assignment: CDR1 MDHEN and CDR2 SYDVKM. The CDR3 extends over 14 amino acids. Trimming at V came to 6 bases and at J to 4 bases, leaving 6 bases not matched to a gene. CDR3 DNA: TGTGCCAGCAGCATATCCGGGAGGTACAATGAGCAGTTCTTC. Translated: CASSISGRYNEQFF.

There are a few counts of this clonotype. This sequence joins TRBV3-1 and TRBJ2-7; D gene uncertain. The germline CDR1 and CDR2 sequences are LGHDT and YNNKEL (reference sequence). Trimming took off 0 bases at V and 6 bases at J, with 21 bases between the two ends. The CDR3 length is 17 residues. The CDR3 sequence: CASSQDLTRRFVGEQYF. CDR3 DNA sequence: TGTGCCAGCAGCCAAGATCTGACGAGACGGTTTGTGGGCGAGCAGTACTTC.

This clonotype was found a few times. The V call is TRBV3-1, the J call TRBJ2-1; 11 bases fit TRBD2. V lost 4 bases and J lost 6; bases outside the gene matches: 8. The CDR3 runs 16 residues. CDR1 and CDR2 from the germline V gene are LGHDT and YNNKEL (reference sequence). The CDR3 coding sequence is TGTGCCAGCAGCCGAACACTTAGCGGGGGGGCCAATGAGCAGTTCTTC. Amino acids: CASSRTLSGGANEQFF.

The V and J genes are TRBV7-2 and TRBJ2-2, with 8 bases identical to TRBD1. Germline values: CDR1 SGHTA, CDR2 FQGNSA. This CDR3 has 14 amino acids. V shed 5 bases, J shed 8 bases, and the junction held 7 bases outside the gene matches. As DNA, the CDR3 is TGTGCCAGCAGCCCGGACAGGGAAGGTGGGGAGCTGTTTTTT. Encoded protein: CASSPDREGGELFF.

The chain combines TRBV4-3 with TRBJ2-1; D remains ambiguous. Germline CDR1 reads LGHNA; CDR2 reads YSLEER. The CDR3 is 16 amino acids. Trimming took 3 bases from V and 6 from J, leaving 18 bases between them. Here the CDR3 reads CASSQEASSLSNEQFF. The CDR3 DNA sequence: TGCGCCAGCAGCCAGGAAGCCTCATCCCTCTCCAATGAGCAGTTCTTC.

In the case of this clonotype: One end of the junction varies from germline; a read error may be responsible. The chain employs TRBV3-1 and TRBJ2-7; the D is unclear. The V gene's germline CDR1 is LGHDT and CDR2 YNNKEL (reference sequence). CDR3 length: 13 amino acids. CDR3 nucleotide sequence: TGCGCCAGCAGCCAAGATTTGTCCTACGAGCAGTACTTC. It is translated as CASSQDLSYEQYF.

This clonotype was picked up a small number of times. The chain recombines TRBV7-9 with TRBJ2-3, with D tentatively TRBD1 (6 bases). This CDR3 spans 18 amino acids. Germline V CDR1 and CDR2: SEHNR, FQNEAQ (reference sequence). The V end was cut by 4 bases, the J end by 1 base, with 21 bases between. CDR3 sequence (DNA): TGTGCCAGCAGCTCTAGACTGTCTAGGGGGTACCGCACAGATACGCAGTATTTT. Translation gives CASSSRLSRGYRTDTQYF.

This clonotype was recorded a few times. This chain links TRBV9 with TRBJ2-5; a possible D gene is TRBD1 (5 bases). The end of the DNA fits TRBJ2-7 better, so the J call may be wrong. The CDR3 extends over 13 amino acids. Germline loops: CDR1 SGDLS, CDR2 YYNGEE. The CDR3 reads CASSVATDYEQYF. CDR3 coding DNA: TGTGCCAGCAGCGTAGCGACAGACTACGAGCAGTACTTC.

This chain connects TRBV4-1 to TRBJ2-3; unclear D gene. The CDR3 sequence is 13 residues long. Trimming shortened V by 4 bases and J by 5 bases, and 10 bases separated the two germline ends. Germline-derived CDR1 and CDR2 are MGHRA and YSYEKL. CDR3 nucleotides: TGCGCCAGCAGCCCGTACGCAGTAGATACGCAGTATTTT. Amino acids: CASSPYAVDTQYF.

For this clonotype: Germline is not matched at one junction end, which may reflect a read error. V and J are TRBV2 and TRBJ2-1; 14 bases line up with TRBD2. Germline V gene lookup returns CDR1 SNHLY and CDR2 FYNNEI. The CDR3 has 17 amino acids. The CDR3 protein is CASRGLAGDPNYIEQFF. CDR3 in DNA: TGTGCCAGCAGGGGACTAGCGGGGGACCCCAATTACATTGAGCAGTTCTTC.

This clonotype was observed a few times. The gene calls are TRBV7-9 and TRBJ1-1; D might be TRBD1 (5 bases). Trimming shortened V by 1 base and J by 7 bases, and 16 bases separated the two germline ends. Germline CDR1 SEHNR, CDR2 FQNEAQ (reference sequence). The CDR3 totals 15 residues. As DNA, the CDR3 is TGTGCCAGCAGCTTAGATCTCGGGACGCTTCATGAAGCTTTCTTT. Translation gives CASSLDLGTLHEAFF.

This clonotype was counted only a few times. The genes are TRBV13 and TRBJ2-3; D is uncertain. Per the germline V gene, CDR1 is PRHDT and CDR2 is FYEKMQ (reference sequence). The V and J ends lost 8 bases and 5 bases respectively, with 8 bases between them. This CDR3 contains 11 residues. The CDR3 sequence: CASASLDTQYF. The CDR3, as DNA: TGTGCCAGCGCCTCGCTAGATACGCAGTATTTT.

A few counts support this clonotype. Relative to the germline gene, one junction end is altered; a read error may explain this. V gene TRBV12-3 or TRBV12-4 combines with J gene TRBJ2-4, with 8 positions matching TRBD1. This CDR3 comprises 11 residues. In DNA, the CDR3 is TGTGCCTGCAGTATAAGGACAGGGAAGTACTTC. This gives the protein CACSIRTGKYF.

This clonotype was counted only a few times. The chain employs TRBV27 and TRBJ2-1; D not certain. V was shortened by 3 bases and J by 4 bases, with 10 bases between the two germline ends. In germline, CDR1 is MNHEY, CDR2 SMNVEV (reference sequence). The CDR3 runs 14 residues. Here the CDR3 DNA reads TGTGCCAGCAGTTTGATAAGCGTGTACAATGAGCAGTTCTTC. Its protein product is CASSLISVYNEQFF.

This clonotype has more than one count but fewer than ten. CDR3 nucleotides: TGCAGTGCTAGGAAACAGCACGAGCAGTACTTC. Translating it yields CSARKQHEQYF. The chain joins TRBV20-1 to TRBJ2-5; D remains unclear. The DNA end lines up better with TRBJ2-7; the J call may be wrong. CDR1 DFQATT and CDR2 SNEGSKA come from the germline V gene (reference sequence). The CDR3 sequence is 11 residues long.

The chain has TRBV20-1 and TRBJ2-3; TRBD2 matches 8 bases. There are 14 residues in the CDR3. Germline V CDR1 and CDR2: DFQATT, SNEGSKA (reference sequence). V was clipped by 5 bases and J by 3 bases; unmatched bases: 7. This CDR3 is CSASREGLTDTQYF. CDR3 nucleotides: TGCAGTGCTTCTCGGGAGGGCCTGACAGATACGCAGTATTTT.

The chain couples TRBV5-1 to TRBJ2-7; D is ambiguous. Germline CDR1 is SGHRS and CDR2 is YFSETQ. V was trimmed by 1 base and J by 3 bases, leaving 11 bases between them. CDR3 length equals 14 residues. The CDR3 DNA is TGCGCCAGCAGCTTGTCGGGCATCTTCTACGAGCAGTACTTC. It yields the protein CASSLSGIFYEQYF.

This clonotype was seen a few times. This chain connects TRBV4-3 to TRBJ1-1; D remains ambiguous. V lost 0 bases and J 7 bases, leaving 9 bases between the germline ends. CDR1 is LGHNA and CDR2 is YSLEER in the germline V gene. The CDR3 is 13 amino acids. CDR3 sequence (DNA): TGCGCCAGCAGCCAAGAGGGCAGGAATGAAGCTTTCTTT. This gives the protein CASSQEGRNEAFF.

In this sample, this clonotype turned up a few times. The V and J genes are TRBV11-2 and TRBJ2-2; 7 bases are a match to TRBD1. Germline assignment: CDR1 SGHAT and CDR2 FQNNGV. The J segment lost 0 bases and the V segment lost 6 bases, leaving 4 bases of the junction unmatched. The CDR3 is 15 amino acids. CDR3 DNA sequence: TGTGCCAGCAGTCCCAGGGGGACGAACACCGGGGAGCTGTTTTTT. It encodes CASSPRGTNTGELFF.

This clonotype was picked up a small number of times. The V call is TRBV28, the J call TRBJ1-1; D is unresolved. Germline CDR1 and CDR2: MDHEN and SYDVKM. V was shortened by 7 bases and J by 0 bases, with 9 bases between the two germline ends. The CDR3 spans 13 residues. The CDR3 here is CASTHPLNTEAFF. Written as DNA, the CDR3 is TGTGCCAGCACCCACCCGCTGAACACTGAAGCTTTCTTT.

In this sample, this clonotype turned up many times. The J gene is TRBJ2-7, the V gene TRBV7-2; 8 positions agree with TRBD2. The CDR3 has 16 residues. With 1 base clipped from V and 4 bases from J, the junction kept 9 bases outside the gene matches. The germline V gene has CDR1 SGHTA and CDR2 FQGNSA. This CDR3 reads CASSLGLGGAKYEQYF. The CDR3 DNA follows: TGTGCCAGCAGCTTAGGCCTCGGGGGGGCGAAGTACGAGCAGTACTTC.

The chain uses TRBV6-1 and TRBJ2-3; 12 nucleotides agree with TRBD1. CDR1 is MNHNS and CDR2 is SASEGT in the germline V gene. The CDR3 length is 17 residues. After removal of 0 bases from V and 5 bases from J, the junction contained 6 bases not matched to a gene. The CDR3 sequence is CASSEALGTGGLDTQYF. CDR3 nucleotide sequence: TGTGCCAGCAGTGAAGCTCTGGGGACAGGGGGCTTAGATACGCAGTATTTT.

V usage is TRBV4-2 and J usage is TRBJ2-5; D may be TRBD1 or TRBD2 (5 bases each). The J call is uncertain, as TRBJ2-7 better fits the DNA end. This CDR3 spans 14 amino acids. CDR1 is LGHNA and CDR2 is YNFKEQ in the germline V gene. Written as DNA, the CDR3 is TGTGCCAGCAGCCTGGGGGACCTCACCTACGAGCAGTACTTC. This codes for CASSLGDLTYEQYF.